Listed below are T cell receptor beta chains from one sample, sequenced in a study of shared clonotypes between healthy human individuals. Libraries were prepared by immunoSEQ multiplex PCR; TCRdb keeps only in-frame clonotypes and omits some of them. This sample has over a million clones, with 75% to 80% found just once. Sequenced: memory CD4+ T cells from PBMCs. Every receptor here comes from a young man in good health. Some clones in this sample may be carry-over from other donors' samples. CDR3s include the opening cysteine and the closing phenylalanine or tryptophan. A D gene is named only where the DNA matches it firmly. Clone size is given for some rows only: seen once, a few or many times, or a class if the clone is expanded.

D	length	size	J	V	DNA	CDR3
.	15	.	TRBJ2-2	TRBV7-9	TGTGCCAGCAGCCGACCGCAGCTAAACACCGGGGAGCTGTTTTTT	CASSRPQLNTGELFF
TRBD2	17	.	TRBJ2-3	TRBV7-9	TGTGCCAGCAGCATCAGGACTAGCGGGAGGTTGTCAGATACGCAGTATTTT	CASSIRTSGRLSDTQYF
TRBD2	17	.	TRBJ2-2	TRBV9	TGTGCCAGCAGCCCCGCGCTCGGGGGGATGAACACCGGGGAGCTGTTTTTT	CASSPALGGMNTGELFF
TRBD1	17	.	TRBJ1-1	TRBV5-1	TGCGCCAGCAGCTTGGACAGGGGTAGGGATATGAACACTGAAGCTTTCTTT	CASSLDRGRDMNTEAFF
TRBD2	14	.	TRBJ2-3	TRBV6-6	TGTGCCAGTACCAAAGCAGCGGGAGCAGATACGCAGTATTTT	CASTKAAGADTQYF
.	15	once	TRBJ1-5	TRBV18	TGTGCCAGCTCACCAAGAGCAGATAGCAATCAGCCCCAGCATTTT	CASSPRADSNQPQHF
.	13	.	TRBJ1-1	TRBV5-1	TGCGCCAGCAGCGGTAACACTAAGGGGGGAGCTTTCTTT	CASSGNTKGGAFF
TRBD1	15	.	TRBJ1-4	TRBV5-1	TGCGCCAGCAGCTTGGAAGGGACAGGGGGAGAAAAACTGTTTTTT	CASSLEGTGGEKLFF
TRBD1	14	.	TRBJ2-7	TRBV2	TGTGCCAGCAGTGGGACAGGGGTGCCCTACGAGCAGTACTTC	CASSGTGVPYEQYF
.	13	.	TRBJ2-2	TRBV7-2	TGTGCCAGCAGCCCATCGATGGCCGGGGAGCTGTTTTTT	CASSPSMAGELFF
.	13	.	TRBJ2-7	TRBV5-1	TGCGCCAGCAGCTTGATAGGGGGACCCGAGCAGTACTTC	CASSLIGGPEQYF
TRBD1	14	few	TRBJ1-1	TRBV28	TGTGCCAGCAGTTTGAGAAGGGGGCGAACTGAAGCTTTCTTT	CASSLRRGRTEAFF
.	16	once	TRBJ2-7	TRBV7-5	TGTGTCAGAAGACGAGGGGGGTTCCACCTTCTCGAAGAGCAGTACTTC	CVRRRGGFHLLEEQYF
.	16	.	TRBJ2-3	TRBV5-1	TGCGCCAGCAGCTTGGGTCGGATAGCAGGCACAGATACGCAGTATTTT	CASSLGRIAGTDTQYF
.	13	.	TRBJ2-4	TRBV4-3	TGCGCCAGCAGCCAAGGGCCGGGCCGGATTCAGTACTTC	CASSQGPGRIQYF
.	14	.	TRBJ1-6	TRBV6-5	TGTGCCAGCAGTGAACGGGGACGGGATTCACCCCTCCACTTT	CASSERGRDSPLHF
TRBD1	15	.	TRBJ2-3	TRBV5-4	TGTGCCAGCAGCTTGGACAGGGGGAATGCAGATACGCAGTATTTT	CASSLDRGNADTQYF
.	11	few	TRBJ2-7	TRBV28	TGTGCCAGCAGTTTACGGGGCGAGCAGTACTTC	CASSLRGEQYF
.	15	.	TRBJ2-2	TRBV11-3	TGTGCCAGCAGCTCTGGGACGGGGGACACCGGGGAGCTGTTTTTT	CASSSGTGDTGELFF
.	13	.	TRBJ2-1	TRBV5-1	TGCGCCAGCACCCAGGGACTTCACAATGAGCAGTTCTTC	CASTQGLHNEQFF
.	16	few	TRBJ2-3	TRBV5-1	TGCGCCAGCAGGCAGGATCTAGCTGAGGGCACAGATACGCAGTATTTT	CASRQDLAEGTDTQYF
TRBD1	13	.	TRBJ1-5	TRBV6-6	TGTGCCAGCGACAGGGGGGGCAATCAGCCCCAGCATTTT	CASDRGGNQPQHF
.	13	few	TRBJ1-2	TRBV6-1	TGTGCCAGTCGGGAGCAACAGGGCTATGGCTACACCTTC	CASREQQGYGYTF
.	16	once	TRBJ2-7	TRBV18	TGTGCCAGCTCAGTCACTATGACTCCCGCTGACTACGAGCAGTACTTC	CASSVTMTPADYEQYF
.	13	.	TRBJ2-7	TRBV28	TGTGCCAGCAGTTTGCCAGGTTCCTACGAGCAGTACTTC	CASSLPGSYEQYF
TRBD2	16	.	TRBJ2-1	TRBV5-1	TGCGCCAGCAGCTTGAGGAGTCTAGCGGAAACGAATGAGCAGTTCTTC	CASSLRSLAETNEQFF
.	14	once	TRBJ1-2	TRBV7-8	TGTGCCAGCAGCCCTGGTCAAAACCTCTATGGCTACACCTTC	CASSPGQNLYGYTF
TRBD2	14	.	TRBJ2-7	TRBV6-1	TGTGCCAGCAGTCCTCGGTGGGGGGGCTACGAGCAGTACTTC	CASSPRWGGYEQYF
.	13	.	TRBJ2-5	TRBV7-7	TGTGCCAGCAGCCCGAGGACAGAGGCGACCCAGTACTTC	CASSPRTEATQYF
TRBD1	14	.	TRBJ1-4	TRBV5-1	TGCGCCAGCAGCTACGACAGGGAAAATGAAAAACTGTTTTTT	CASSYDRENEKLFF
.	16	.	TRBJ1-3	TRBV5-1	TGCGCCAGCAGCTTGGCAGGAGGCAGCTCTGGAAACACCATATATTTT	CASSLAGGSSGNTIYF
TRBD2	16	few	TRBJ2-3	TRBV4-2	TGTGCCAGCAGCCCCTTAGCGGGAGGGCCTGTGGATACGCAGTATTTT	CASSPLAGGPVDTQYF
.	12	.	TRBJ1-2	TRBV6-1	TGTGCCAGCAGTGAGAACAGTTATGGCTACACCTTC	CASSENSYGYTF
TRBD2	15	.	TRBJ2-7	TRBV5-1	TGCGCCAGCAGCCCGGGACTAGCGCCTTCCTACGAGCAGTACTTC	CASSPGLAPSYEQYF
.	14	.	TRBJ2-5	TRBV5-1	TGCGCCAGCAGCCCGGGGGGCAGGAGGGAGACCCAGTACTTC	CASSPGGRRETQYF
.	12	.	TRBJ2-7	TRBV7-2	TGTGCCAGCAGCCCCTTCTCCTACGAGCAGTACTTC	CASSPFSYEQYF
TRBD2	15	.	TRBJ2-1	TRBV9	TGTGCCAGCAGCGTACGGGCGGGAGGGCCGGACGAGCAGTTCTTC	CASSVRAGGPDEQFF
.	14	.	TRBJ1-3	TRBV7-8	TGTGCCAGTGCAACAGGGACCCCTGGAAACACCATATATTTT	CASATGTPGNTIYF
.	14	.	TRBJ1-2	TRBV5-4	TGTGCCAGCAGCTTGGTACATGAGGGCTATGGCTACACCTTC	CASSLVHEGYGYTF
.	12	.	TRBJ2-1	TRBV7-3	TGTGCCAGCAGCTTAGATAGGCATGAGCAGTTCTTC	CASSLDRHEQFF
TRBD1	15	.	TRBJ2-1	TRBV7-3	TGTGCCAGCGGACAGCGGACAGGGGTTTGGAATGAGCAGTTCTTC	CASGQRTGVWNEQFF
.	13	.	TRBJ2-7	TRBV5-4	TGTGCCAGCAGCTTGGAACGGGTGAGCGAGCAGTACTTC	CASSLERVSEQYF
.	11	.	TRBJ2-5	TRBV20-1	TGCAGTGCCGTCCCGTCGGAGACCCAGTACTTC	CSAVPSETQYF
TRBD1	14	.	TRBJ1-1	TRBV11-3	TGTGCCAGCAGATCCGGGACAGTGAACACTGAAGCTTTCTTT	CASRSGTVNTEAFF
TRBD2	17	.	TRBJ2-7	TRBV28	TGTGCCAGCAGTGCTCTAGGTGGGACTAGCGGGTTCTACGAGCAGTACTTC	CASSALGGTSGFYEQYF
.	16	.	TRBJ2-4	TRBV15	TGTGCCACCAGCAGGGGAGATTCACTAGCCAAAAACATTCAGTACTTC	CATSRGDSLAKNIQYF
TRBD1	14	.	TRBJ1-1	TRBV7-3	TGTGCCAGCAGCTACTCCGGGACAGGCACTGAAGCTTTCTTT	CASSYSGTGTEAFF
.	18	.	TRBJ2-3	TRBV5-1	TGCGCCAGCAGCTACTGGAGTGCGGCTCCTACAAGCACAGATACGCAGTATTTT	CASSYWSAAPTSTDTQYF
.	11	.	TRBJ1-2	TRBV6-1	TGTGCCAGCAGTTCTACCTATGGCTACACCTTC	CASSSTYGYTF
TRBD1	15	.	TRBJ2-3	TRBV5-1	TGCGCCAGCAGCTTGACAGGGGCCGACACAGATACGCAGTATTTT	CASSLTGADTDTQYF
.	14	.	TRBJ1-2	TRBV28	TGTGCCAGCAGTCTCCTGCGGGGGCGGGGAGGCTACACCTTC	CASSLLRGRGGYTF
.	17	.	TRBJ2-1	TRBV21-1	TGTGCCAGCACCCCACGAGGGTTAGCGGGGTCCTACAATGAGCAGTTCTTC	CASTPRGLAGSYNEQFF
TRBD2	15	.	TRBJ2-1	TRBV7-2	TGTGCCAGCAGGCTCACTGGGACTAGCTACGATGAGCAGTTCTTC	CASRLTGTSYDEQFF
.	15	.	TRBJ1-1	TRBV14	TGTGCCAGCAGCCAAGATTGGGCTCTGAACACTGAAGCTTTCTTT	CASSQDWALNTEAFF